The sequence of this T cell receptor (beta chain) was determined in a study of beta chain features in type 1 diabetes. General study results and limits: Among type 1 diabetes patients, VDJ junctions had fewer insertions and more deletions. Small HLA sub-analyses could not settle whether HLA shapes TCRB rearrangement.

Worth noting for this clone: Its antigen is unknown.

The investigators reverse transcribed all of the isolated RNA, so they sequenced expressed TCRB transcripts. Sequencing was performed with immunoSEQ multiplex PCR; in TCRdb, only in-frame clones are kept and a portion is missing. In the table there are 300,000 to 450,000 clones, 20% of which are singletons. The receptor was derived from a woman younger than 30 in good health. The specimen was naive CD4+ T cells from blood.

CDR3 sequence: CASSYSSTGVYEQYF. The DNA for the CDR3 is TGTGCCAGCAGTTACTCTTCCACAGGGGTCTACGAGCAGTACTTC. The genes are TRBV6-5 and TRBJ2-7; 7 nucleotides align to TRBD1. The CDR3 covers 15 residues. Per the germline V gene, CDR1 is MNHEY and CDR2 is SVGAGI. Losses at the gene ends were 0 bases for V and 3 bases for J; bases not matched to a gene: 5.